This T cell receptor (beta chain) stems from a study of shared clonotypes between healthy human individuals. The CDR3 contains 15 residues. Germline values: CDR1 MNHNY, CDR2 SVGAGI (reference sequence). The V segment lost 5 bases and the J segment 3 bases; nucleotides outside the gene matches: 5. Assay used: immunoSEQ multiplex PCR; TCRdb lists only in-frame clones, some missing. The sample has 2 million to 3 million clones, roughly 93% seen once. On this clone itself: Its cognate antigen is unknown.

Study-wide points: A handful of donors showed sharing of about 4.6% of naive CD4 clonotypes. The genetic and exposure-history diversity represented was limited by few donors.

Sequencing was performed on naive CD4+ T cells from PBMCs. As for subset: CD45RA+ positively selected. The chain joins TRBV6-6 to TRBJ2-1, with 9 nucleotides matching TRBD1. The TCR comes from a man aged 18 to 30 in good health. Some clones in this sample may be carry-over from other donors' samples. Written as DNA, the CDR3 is TGTGCCAGCAGTCGACCGGGACAGGGCTACAATGAGCAGTTCTTC. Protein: CASSRPGQGYNEQFF.